This TCR beta chain was profiled in a study of chemoradiotherapy in HPV16-positive cancers. As for the study in general: Functional T-cell assays on a couple of HPV16-positive patients' cells defined candidate HPV-specific clones and common TCR motifs. Whole-study results and caveats: Better recurrence-free survival went with HPV-responsive T-cell expansion in HPV16-positive patients. Only two HPV16-positive patients supplied the functional HPV-specificity definition.

Libraries were prepared by immunoSEQ multiplex PCR; TCRdb keeps only in-frame clonotypes and omits some of them. The data show just under 40,000 clones, with more than 75% seen just once and 5.2% held by the top ten. A word on this clone: Its antigen remains unknown.

The germline V gene encodes CDR1 MNHEY and CDR2 SMNVEV (reference sequence). CDR3 length: 14 amino acids. The ends lost 4 bases at V and 10 bases at J; junction bases unmatched: 11. The clonotype was recovered from a human donor with HPV-associated anogenital cancer. The source material was blood, sampled from a patient who underwent chemoradiotherapy. The gene calls are TRBV27 and TRBJ1-1; 8 bases fit TRBD1. The CDR3, as DNA: TGTGCCAGCAGTTCGTACAGGGGGGATGAGGGAGCTTTCTTT. This gives the protein CASSSYRGDEGAFF.